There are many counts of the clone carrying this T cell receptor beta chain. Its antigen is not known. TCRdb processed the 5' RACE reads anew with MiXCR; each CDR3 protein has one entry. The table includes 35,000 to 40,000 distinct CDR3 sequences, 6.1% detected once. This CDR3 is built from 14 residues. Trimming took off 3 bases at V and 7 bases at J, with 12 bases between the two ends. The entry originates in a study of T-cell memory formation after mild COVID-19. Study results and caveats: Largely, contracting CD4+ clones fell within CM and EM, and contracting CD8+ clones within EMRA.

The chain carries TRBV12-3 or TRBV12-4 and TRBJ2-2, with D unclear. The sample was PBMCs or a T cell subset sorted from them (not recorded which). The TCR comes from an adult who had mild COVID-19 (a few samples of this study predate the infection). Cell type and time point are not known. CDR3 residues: CASSFYRPLGELFF. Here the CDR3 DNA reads TGTGCCAGCAGTTTTTATCGTCCCCTCGGGGAGCTGTTTTTT.